One sample yielded the 8 T cell receptor beta chains listed below, sequenced in a study of cytomegalovirus exposure and HLA in healthy donors. Vbeta (60) and Jbeta (13) primers were used in the PCR. Assay: immunoSEQ multiplex PCR; the TCRdb copy retains only in-frame clones and omits some. The data hold around 110,000 clones, with around 70% observed a single time. Material for sequencing was PBMCs. Receptor source: a man aged 25-45 years in good health and CMV-seropositive.

This chain uses TRBV2 with TRBJ2-1; 7 bases fit TRBD2. The junction had 17 bases not matched to a gene; V was cut back by 8 bases and J by 4 bases. This CDR3 spans 17 amino acids. Germline CDR1 SNHLY, CDR2 FYNNEI. The CDR3 bases are TGTGCCAGCGATGCCTTGGGAGGGTTTCGTCGGTACAATGAGCAGTTCTTC. It yields the protein CASDALGGFRRYNEQFF.

V gene TRBV10-3 combines with J gene TRBJ2-7; the match to TRBD1 covers 7 bases. J lost 3 bases, V lost 2 bases, and 4 bases had no gene match. CDR1 and CDR2 from the germline V gene are ENHRY and SYGVKD. The CDR3 length is 14 residues. CDR3 nucleotide sequence: TGTGCCATCAGTGAGCGACAGGGCCGCTACGAGCAGTACTTC. Translated, it gives CAISERQGRYEQYF.

This chain links TRBV30 with TRBJ1-2, with D unclear. Germline assignment: CDR1 GTSNPN and CDR2 SVGIG (reference sequence). V lost 5 bases to trimming and J lost 4 bases, with 11 bases between them. This CDR3 has 12 residues. CDR3 coding DNA: TGTGCCTGGGGGCATTCTTCCTATGGCTACACCTTC. The encoded protein is CAWGHSSYGYTF.

V usage is TRBV2 and J usage is TRBJ2-3, with a tentative D call TRBD1 (6 bases). The V gene's germline CDR1 is SNHLY and CDR2 FYNNEI. The CDR3 loop spans 16 amino acids. Trimming left V 4 bases short and J 7 bases short, with 21 bases between. The DNA for the CDR3 is TGTGCCAGCAGTGCGGGAAGGACAGATTTAAGACATACGCAGTATTTT. This translates into CASSAGRTDLRHTQYF. Based on the CDR3 plus reference TRBV2 and TRBJ2-3, the full variable domain is EPEVTQTPSHQVTQMGQEVILRCVPISNHLYFYWYRQILGQKVEFLVSFYNNEISEKSEIFDDQFSVERPDGSNFTLKIRSTKLEDSAMYFCASSAGRTDLRHTQYFGPGTRLTVL.

This clone was seen a few times. V is TRBV14 and J is TRBJ1-1; D may be TRBD1 (6 bases). The length of the CDR3 is 13 residues. With 4 bases removed from V and 1 base from J, the gap between germline ends came to 7 bases. CDR1 and CDR2 from the germline V gene are SGHDN and FVKESK. The CDR3 DNA follows: TGTGCCAGCAGCCTACAGGGGAACACTGAAGCTTTCTTT. This sequence encodes CASSLQGNTEAFF.

A single count supports this clone. This chain connects TRBV2 to TRBJ1-4; 7 positions match TRBD1. This CDR3 region has 13 residues. Per the germline V gene, CDR1 is SNHLY and CDR2 is FYNNEI. V lost 9 bases and J lost 8; bases outside the gene matches: 9. CDR3 region: CARGGQGNEKLFF. In DNA form, the CDR3 reads TGTGCCAGAGGGGGCCAGGGGAACGAAAAACTGTTTTTT.

The V and J genes are TRBV4-1 and TRBJ2-1, with D uncertain. This CDR3 is built from 13 residues. V was clipped by 0 bases and J by 7 bases, with 7 bases between them. The germline CDR1 and CDR2 sequences are MGHRA and YSYEKL. As DNA, the CDR3 is TGCGCCAGCAGCCAAGATTCCGGGAATGAGCAGTTCTTC. Translated, it gives CASSQDSGNEQFF.

The chain recombines TRBV28 with TRBJ2-7; TRBD2 matches 7 bases. Trimming at V came to 6 bases and at J to 7 bases, leaving 18 bases not matched to a gene. The V gene's germline CDR1 is MDHEN and CDR2 SYDVKM. This CDR3 has 16 residues. CDR3 protein: CASRGGGGTTYGEQYF. As DNA, the CDR3 is TGTGCCAGCAGGGGTGGGGGGGGAACGACCTACGGGGAGCAGTACTTC.